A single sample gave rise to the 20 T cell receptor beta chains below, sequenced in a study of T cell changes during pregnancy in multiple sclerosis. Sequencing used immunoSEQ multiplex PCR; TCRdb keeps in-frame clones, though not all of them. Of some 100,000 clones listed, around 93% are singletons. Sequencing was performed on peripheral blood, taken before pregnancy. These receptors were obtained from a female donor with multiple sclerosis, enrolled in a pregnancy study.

The CDR3 bases are TGTGCCAGTAGTCTTCTCTTACAGGGATTGCGAGAAAAACTGTTTTTT. As protein: CASSLLLQGLREKLFF. This chain links TRBV19 with TRBJ1-4, with D maybe TRBD1 (6 bases). The CDR3 extends over 16 amino acids. Trimming removed 5 bases at V and 8 bases at J, with 21 bases between. The germline V gene has CDR1 LNHDA and CDR2 SQIVND (reference sequence).

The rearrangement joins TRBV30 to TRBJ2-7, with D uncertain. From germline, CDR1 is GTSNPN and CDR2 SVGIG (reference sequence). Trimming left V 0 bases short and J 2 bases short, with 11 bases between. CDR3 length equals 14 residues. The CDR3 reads CAWSVRSTTYEQYF. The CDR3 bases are TGTGCCTGGAGTGTACGTTCTACCACCTACGAGCAGTACTTC.

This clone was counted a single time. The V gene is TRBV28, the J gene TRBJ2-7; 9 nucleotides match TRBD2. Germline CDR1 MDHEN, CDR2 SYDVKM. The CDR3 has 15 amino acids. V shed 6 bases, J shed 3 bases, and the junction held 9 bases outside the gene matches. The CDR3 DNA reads TGTGCCAGCAGCGAAAGGACTAGCGCGAGCTACGAGCAGTACTTC. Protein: CASSERTSASYEQYF.

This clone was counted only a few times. The CDR3 DNA follows: TGTGCCACCGAGAAGGGGGGGGGTGGCTACACCTTC. The encoded protein is CATEKGGGGYTF. The rearrangement links TRBV6-5 to TRBJ1-2; D is perhaps TRBD1 (6 bases). The germline gives CDR1 MNHEY, CDR2 SVGAGI. CDR3 size: 12 residues. V lost 10 bases and J lost 7, with 16 bases in between.

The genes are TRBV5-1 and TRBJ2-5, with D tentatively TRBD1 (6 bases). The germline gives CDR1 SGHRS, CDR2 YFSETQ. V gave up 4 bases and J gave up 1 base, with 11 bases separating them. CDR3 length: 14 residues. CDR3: CASSPRGVQETQYF. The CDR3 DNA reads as TGCGCCAGCAGCCCCAGGGGCGTCCAAGAGACCCAGTACTTC.

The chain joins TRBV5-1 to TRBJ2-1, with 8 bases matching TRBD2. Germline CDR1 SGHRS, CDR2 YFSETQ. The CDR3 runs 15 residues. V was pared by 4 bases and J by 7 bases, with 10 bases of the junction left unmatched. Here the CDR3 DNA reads TGCGCCAGCAGCCCCCTGCAGAGCGGGAGAAATGAGCAGTTCTTC. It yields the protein CASSPLQSGRNEQFF. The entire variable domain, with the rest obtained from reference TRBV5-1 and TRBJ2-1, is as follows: KAGVTQTPRYLIKTRGQQVTLSCSPISGHRSVSWYQQTPGQGLQFLFEYFSETQRNKGNFPGRFSGRQFSNSRSEMNVSTLELGDSALYLCASSPLQSGRNEQFFGPGTRLTVL.

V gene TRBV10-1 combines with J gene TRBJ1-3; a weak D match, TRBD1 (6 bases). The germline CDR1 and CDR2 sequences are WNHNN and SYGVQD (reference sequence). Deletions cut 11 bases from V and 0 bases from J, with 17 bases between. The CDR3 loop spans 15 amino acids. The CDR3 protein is CAPMGAPFSGNTIYF. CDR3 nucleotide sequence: TGCGCCCCCATGGGGGCTCCCTTCTCTGGAAACACCATATATTTT.

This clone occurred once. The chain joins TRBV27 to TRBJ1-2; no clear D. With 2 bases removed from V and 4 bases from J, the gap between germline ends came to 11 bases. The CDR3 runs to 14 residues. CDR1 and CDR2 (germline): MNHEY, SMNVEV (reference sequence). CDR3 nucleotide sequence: TGTGCCAGCAGTTTACACCCCGGGAGCTATGGCTACACCTTC. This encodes CASSLHPGSYGYTF.

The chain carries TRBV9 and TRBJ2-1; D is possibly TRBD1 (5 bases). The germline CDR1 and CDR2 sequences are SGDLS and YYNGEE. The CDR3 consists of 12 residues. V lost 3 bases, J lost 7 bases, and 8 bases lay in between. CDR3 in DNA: TGTGCCAGCAGCGGGACATTGAATGAGCAGTTCTTC. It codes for CASSGTLNEQFF.

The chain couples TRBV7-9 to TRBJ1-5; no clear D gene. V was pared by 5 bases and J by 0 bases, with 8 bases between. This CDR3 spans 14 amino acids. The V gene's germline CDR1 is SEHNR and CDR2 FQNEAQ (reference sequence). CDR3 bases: TGTGCCAGCAGCGAGTTAATTAGCAATCAGCCCCAGCATTTT. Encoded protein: CASSELISNQPQHF. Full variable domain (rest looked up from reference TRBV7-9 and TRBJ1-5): DTGVSQNPRHKITKRGQNVTFRCDPISEHNRLYWYRQTLGQGPEFLTYFQNEAQLEKSRLLSDRFSAERPKGSFSTLEIQRTEQGDSAMYLCASSELISNQPQHFGDGTRLSIL.

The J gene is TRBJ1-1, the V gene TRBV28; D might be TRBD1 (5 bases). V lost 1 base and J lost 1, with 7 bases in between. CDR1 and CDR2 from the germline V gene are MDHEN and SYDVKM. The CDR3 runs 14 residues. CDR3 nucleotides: TGTGCCAGCAGTTTATTGGGGGGGAACACTGAAGCTTTCTTT. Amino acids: CASSLLGGNTEAFF.

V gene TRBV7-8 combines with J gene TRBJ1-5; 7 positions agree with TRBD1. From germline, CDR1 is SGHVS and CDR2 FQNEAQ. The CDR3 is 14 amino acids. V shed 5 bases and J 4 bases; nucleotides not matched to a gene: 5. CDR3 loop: CASSTSTGNQPQHF. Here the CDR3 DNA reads TGTGCCAGCAGCACCTCGACAGGGAATCAGCCCCAGCATTTT.

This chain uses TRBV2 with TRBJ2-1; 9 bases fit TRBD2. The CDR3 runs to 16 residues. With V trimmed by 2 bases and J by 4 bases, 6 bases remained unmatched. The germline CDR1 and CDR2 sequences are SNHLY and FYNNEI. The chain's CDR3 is CASSELGGGVYNEQFF. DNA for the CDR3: TGTGCCAGCAGTGAATTGGGCGGGGGGGTTTACAATGAGCAGTTCTTC.

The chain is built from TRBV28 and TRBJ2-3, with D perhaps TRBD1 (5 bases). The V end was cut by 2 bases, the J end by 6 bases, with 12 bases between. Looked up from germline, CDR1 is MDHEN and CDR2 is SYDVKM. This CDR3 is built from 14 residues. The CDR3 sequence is CASSLRQGKDTQYF. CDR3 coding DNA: TGTGCCAGCAGTTTACGTCAGGGTAAGGATACGCAGTATTTT.

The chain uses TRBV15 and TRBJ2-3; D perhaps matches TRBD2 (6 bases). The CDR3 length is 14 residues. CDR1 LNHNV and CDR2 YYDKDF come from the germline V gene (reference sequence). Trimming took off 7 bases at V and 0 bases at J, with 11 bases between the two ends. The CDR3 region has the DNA TGTGCCACCACCAGCGGGTCTAGCACAGATACGCAGTATTTT. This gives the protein CATTSGSSTDTQYF. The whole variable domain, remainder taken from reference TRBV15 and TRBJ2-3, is DAMVIQNPRYQVTQFGKPVTLSCSQTLNHNVMYWYQQKSSQAPKLLFHYYDKDFNNEADTPDNFQSRRPNTSFCFLDIRSPGLGDTAMYLCATTSGSSTDTQYFGPGTRLTVL.

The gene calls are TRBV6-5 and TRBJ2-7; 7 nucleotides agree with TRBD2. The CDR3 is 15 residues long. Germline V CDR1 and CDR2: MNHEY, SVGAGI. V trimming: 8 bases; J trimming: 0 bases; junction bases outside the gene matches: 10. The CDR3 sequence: CASRLGAGASYEQYF. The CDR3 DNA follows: TGTGCCAGCCGCCTAGGGGCGGGAGCCTCCTACGAGCAGTACTTC.

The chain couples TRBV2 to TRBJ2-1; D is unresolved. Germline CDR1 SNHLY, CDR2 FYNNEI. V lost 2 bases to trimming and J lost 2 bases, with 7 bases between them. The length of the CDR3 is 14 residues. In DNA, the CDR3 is TGTGCCAGCAGTGAATATACACCCTACAATGAGCAGTTCTTC. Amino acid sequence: CASSEYTPYNEQFF.

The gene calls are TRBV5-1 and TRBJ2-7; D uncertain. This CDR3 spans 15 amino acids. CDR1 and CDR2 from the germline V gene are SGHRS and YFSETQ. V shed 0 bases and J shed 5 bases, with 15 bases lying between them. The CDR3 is CASSLGPGSTDEQYF. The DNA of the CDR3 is TGCGCCAGCAGCTTGGGCCCGGGTTCCACGGACGAGCAGTACTTC.

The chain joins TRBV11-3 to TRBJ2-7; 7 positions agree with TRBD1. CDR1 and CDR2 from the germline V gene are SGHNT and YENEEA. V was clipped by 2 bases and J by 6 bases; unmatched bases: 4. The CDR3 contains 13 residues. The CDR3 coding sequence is TGTGCCAGCAGCTTACTTCAGGGGGTCGAGCAGTACTTC. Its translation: CASSLLQGVEQYF.

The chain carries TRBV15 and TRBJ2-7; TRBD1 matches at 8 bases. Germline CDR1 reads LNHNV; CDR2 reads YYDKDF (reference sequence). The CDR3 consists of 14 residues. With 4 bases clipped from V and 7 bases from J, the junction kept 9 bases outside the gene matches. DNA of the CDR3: TGTGCCACCAGCATACGGACAGGGAGCCGGGAGCAGTACTTC. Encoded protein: CATSIRTGSREQYF.